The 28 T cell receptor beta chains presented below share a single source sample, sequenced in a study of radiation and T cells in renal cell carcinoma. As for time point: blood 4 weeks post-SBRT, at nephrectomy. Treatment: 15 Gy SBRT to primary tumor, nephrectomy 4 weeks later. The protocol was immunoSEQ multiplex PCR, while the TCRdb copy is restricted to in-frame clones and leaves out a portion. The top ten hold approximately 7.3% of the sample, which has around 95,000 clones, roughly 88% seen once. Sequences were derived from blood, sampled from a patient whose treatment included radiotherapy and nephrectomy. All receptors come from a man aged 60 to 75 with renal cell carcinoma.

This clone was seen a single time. Here the CDR3 reads CASRKQGRSGDTQYF. The CDR3 nucleotides are TGTGCCAGCCGCAAACAGGGGAGATCGGGAGATACGCAGTATTTT. The V and J genes are TRBV14 and TRBJ2-3, with 7 bases fitting TRBD1. Germline V lookup: CDR1 SGHDN, CDR2 FVKESK. The length of the CDR3 is 15 residues. With V trimmed by 8 bases and J by 5 bases, 13 bases remained unmatched.

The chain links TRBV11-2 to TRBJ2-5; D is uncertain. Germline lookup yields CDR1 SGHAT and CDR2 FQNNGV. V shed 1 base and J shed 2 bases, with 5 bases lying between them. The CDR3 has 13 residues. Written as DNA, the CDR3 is TGTGCCAGCAGCTTAGGTTGGCAAGAGACCCAGTACTTC. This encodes CASSLGWQETQYF.

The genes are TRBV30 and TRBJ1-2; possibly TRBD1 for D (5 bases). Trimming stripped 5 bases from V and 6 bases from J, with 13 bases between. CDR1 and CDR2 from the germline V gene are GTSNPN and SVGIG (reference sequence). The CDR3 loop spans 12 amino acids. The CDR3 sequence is CAWGAGRNGYTF. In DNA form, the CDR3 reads TGTGCCTGGGGGGCCGGGAGAAATGGCTACACCTTC.

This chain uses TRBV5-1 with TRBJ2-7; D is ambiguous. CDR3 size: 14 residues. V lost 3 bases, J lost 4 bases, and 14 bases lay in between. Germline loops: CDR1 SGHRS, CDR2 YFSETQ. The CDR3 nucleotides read TGCGCCAGCAGCTCGGATCCTGGTCGGTACGAGCAGTACTTC. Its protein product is CASSSDPGRYEQYF.

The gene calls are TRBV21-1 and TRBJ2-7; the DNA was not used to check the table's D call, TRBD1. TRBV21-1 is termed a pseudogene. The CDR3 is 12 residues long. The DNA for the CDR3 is TGTGCCACCAGACTCCGTCAGGACGAGCAGTACTTC. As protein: CATRLRQDEQYF.

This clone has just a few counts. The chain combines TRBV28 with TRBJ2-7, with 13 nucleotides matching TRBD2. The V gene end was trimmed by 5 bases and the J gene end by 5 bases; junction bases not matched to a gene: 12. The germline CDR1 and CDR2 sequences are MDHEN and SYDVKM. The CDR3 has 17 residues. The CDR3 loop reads CASSLGLAGAFGNEQYF. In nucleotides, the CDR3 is TGTGCCAGCAGTCTAGGACTAGCGGGAGCGTTCGGGAACGAGCAGTACTTC.

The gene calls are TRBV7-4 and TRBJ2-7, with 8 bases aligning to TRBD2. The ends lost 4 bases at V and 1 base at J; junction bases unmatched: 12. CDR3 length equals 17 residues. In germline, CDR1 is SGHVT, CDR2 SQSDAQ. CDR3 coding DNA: TGTGCCAGCAGCTCAGGACTAGCCCCAGTTCCGTCCTACGAGCAGTACTTC. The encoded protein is CASSSGLAPVPSYEQYF.

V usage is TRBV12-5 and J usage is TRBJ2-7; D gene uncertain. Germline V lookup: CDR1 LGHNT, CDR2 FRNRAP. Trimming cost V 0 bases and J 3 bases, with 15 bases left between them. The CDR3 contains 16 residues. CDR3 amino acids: CASGLVNEKGLYEQYF. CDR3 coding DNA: TGTGCTAGTGGTTTGGTTAATGAGAAGGGCCTCTACGAGCAGTACTTC.

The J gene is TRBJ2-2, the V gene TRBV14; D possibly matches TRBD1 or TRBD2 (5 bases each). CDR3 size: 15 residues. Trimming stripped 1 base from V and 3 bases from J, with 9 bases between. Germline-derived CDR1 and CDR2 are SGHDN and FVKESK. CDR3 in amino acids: CASSQGGTYTGELFF. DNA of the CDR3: TGTGCCAGCAGCCAAGGGGGGACCTACACCGGGGAGCTGTTTTTT.

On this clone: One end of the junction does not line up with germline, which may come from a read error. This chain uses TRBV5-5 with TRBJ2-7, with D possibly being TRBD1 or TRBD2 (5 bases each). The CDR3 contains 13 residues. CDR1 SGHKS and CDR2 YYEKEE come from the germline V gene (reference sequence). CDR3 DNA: TGTGCCAGCAGTTTGGGACCCCTCTACGAGCAGTACTTC. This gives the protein CASSLGPLYEQYF.

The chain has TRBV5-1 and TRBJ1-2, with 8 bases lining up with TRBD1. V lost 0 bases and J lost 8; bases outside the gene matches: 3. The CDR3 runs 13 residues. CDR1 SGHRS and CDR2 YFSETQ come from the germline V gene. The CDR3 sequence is CASSLGTGRGYTF. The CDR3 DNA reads TGCGCCAGCAGCTTGGGGACAGGGCGAGGCTACACCTTC.

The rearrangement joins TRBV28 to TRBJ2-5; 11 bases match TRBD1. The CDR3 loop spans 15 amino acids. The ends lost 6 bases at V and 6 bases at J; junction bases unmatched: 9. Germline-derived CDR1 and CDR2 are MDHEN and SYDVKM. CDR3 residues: CASRRAGTGGKTQYF. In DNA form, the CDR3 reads TGTGCCAGCAGGCGGGCTGGGACAGGGGGGAAGACCCAGTACTTC.

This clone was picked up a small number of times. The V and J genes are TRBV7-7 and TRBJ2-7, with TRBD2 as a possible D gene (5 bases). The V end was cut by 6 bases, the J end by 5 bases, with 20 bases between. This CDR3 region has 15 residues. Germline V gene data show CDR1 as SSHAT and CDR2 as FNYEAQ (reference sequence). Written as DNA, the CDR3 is TGTGCCAGCAGTCAAGGACTGGCCGCCGGGGACGAGCAGTACTTC. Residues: CASSQGLAAGDEQYF.

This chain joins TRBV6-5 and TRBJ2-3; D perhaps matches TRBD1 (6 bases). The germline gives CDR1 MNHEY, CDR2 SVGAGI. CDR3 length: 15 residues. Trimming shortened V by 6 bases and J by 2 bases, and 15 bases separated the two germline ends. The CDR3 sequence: CASSPGQINTDTQYF. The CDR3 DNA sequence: TGTGCCAGCAGCCCCGGACAGATAAACACAGATACGCAGTATTTT.

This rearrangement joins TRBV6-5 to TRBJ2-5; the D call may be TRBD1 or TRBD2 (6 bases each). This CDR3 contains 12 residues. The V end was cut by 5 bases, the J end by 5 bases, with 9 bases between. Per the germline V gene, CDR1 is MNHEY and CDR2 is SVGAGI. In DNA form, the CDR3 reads TGTGCCAGCAGTCACGGGGGCGAGACCCAGTACTTC. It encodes CASSHGGETQYF.

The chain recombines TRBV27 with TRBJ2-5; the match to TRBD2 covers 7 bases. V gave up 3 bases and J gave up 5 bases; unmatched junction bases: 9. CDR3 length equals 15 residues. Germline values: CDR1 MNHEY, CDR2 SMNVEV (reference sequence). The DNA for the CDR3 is TGTGCCAGCAGTTTTGGGGGGAGGGGTCGGGAGACCCAGTACTTC. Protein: CASSFGGRGRETQYF.

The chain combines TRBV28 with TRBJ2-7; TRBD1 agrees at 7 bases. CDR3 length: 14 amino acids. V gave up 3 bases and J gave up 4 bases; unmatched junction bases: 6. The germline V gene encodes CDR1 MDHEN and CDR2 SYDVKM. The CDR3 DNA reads TGTGCCAGCAGTTTGCCGCAGGGACAGTACGAGCAGTACTTC. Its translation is CASSLPQGQYEQYF.

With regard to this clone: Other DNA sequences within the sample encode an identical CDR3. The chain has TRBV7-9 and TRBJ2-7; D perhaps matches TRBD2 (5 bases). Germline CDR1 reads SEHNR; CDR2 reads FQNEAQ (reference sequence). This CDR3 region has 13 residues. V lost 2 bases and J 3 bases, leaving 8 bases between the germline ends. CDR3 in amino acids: CASSLSGGYEQYF. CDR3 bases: TGTGCCAGCAGCTTATCTGGAGGCTACGAGCAGTACTTC.

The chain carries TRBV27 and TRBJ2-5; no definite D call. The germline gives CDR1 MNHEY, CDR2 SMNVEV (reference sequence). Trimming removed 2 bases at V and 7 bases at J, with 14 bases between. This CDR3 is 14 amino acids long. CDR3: CASSLTGLMGTQYF. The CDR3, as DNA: TGTGCCAGCAGTTTAACCGGTTTGATGGGGACCCAGTACTTC.

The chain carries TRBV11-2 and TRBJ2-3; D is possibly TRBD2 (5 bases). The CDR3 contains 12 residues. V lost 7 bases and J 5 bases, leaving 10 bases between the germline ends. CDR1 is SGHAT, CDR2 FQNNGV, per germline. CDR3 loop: CASNLAGDTQYF. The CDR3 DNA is TGTGCCAGCAACCTGGCGGGAGATACGCAGTATTTT.

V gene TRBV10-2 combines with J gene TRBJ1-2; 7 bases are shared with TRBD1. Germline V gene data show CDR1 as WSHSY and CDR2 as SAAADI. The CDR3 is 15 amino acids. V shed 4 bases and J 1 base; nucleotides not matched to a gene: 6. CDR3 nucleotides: TGCGCCAGCAGTGCTGGGGCAGGGGGTAACTATGGCTACACCTTC. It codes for CASSAGAGGNYGYTF.

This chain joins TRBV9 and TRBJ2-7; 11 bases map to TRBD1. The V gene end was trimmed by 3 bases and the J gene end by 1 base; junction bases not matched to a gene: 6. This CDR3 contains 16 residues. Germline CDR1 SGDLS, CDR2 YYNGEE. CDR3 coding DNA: TGTGCCAGCAGCGCAACCGGGACAGGGGGGTCCTACGAGCAGTACTTC. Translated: CASSATGTGGSYEQYF.

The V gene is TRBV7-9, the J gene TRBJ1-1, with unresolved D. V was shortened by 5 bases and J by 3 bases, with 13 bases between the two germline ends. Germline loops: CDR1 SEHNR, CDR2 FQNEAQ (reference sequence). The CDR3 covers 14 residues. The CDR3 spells CASSPGTAYTEAFF. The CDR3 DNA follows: TGTGCCAGCAGCCCGGGCACAGCTTACACTGAAGCTTTCTTT.

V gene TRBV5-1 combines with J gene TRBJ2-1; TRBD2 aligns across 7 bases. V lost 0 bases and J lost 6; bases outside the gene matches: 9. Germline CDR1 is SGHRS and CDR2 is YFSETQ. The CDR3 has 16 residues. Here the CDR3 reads CASSLEGGSISNEQFF. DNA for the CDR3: TGCGCCAGCAGCTTGGAAGGCGGGAGTATTTCCAATGAGCAGTTCTTC.

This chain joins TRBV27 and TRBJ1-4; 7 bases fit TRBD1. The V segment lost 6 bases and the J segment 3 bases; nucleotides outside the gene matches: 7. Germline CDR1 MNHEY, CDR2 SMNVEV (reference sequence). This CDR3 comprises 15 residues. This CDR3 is CASSATGASNEKLFF. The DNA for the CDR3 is TGTGCCAGCAGCGCAACAGGGGCCTCTAATGAAAAACTGTTTTTT.

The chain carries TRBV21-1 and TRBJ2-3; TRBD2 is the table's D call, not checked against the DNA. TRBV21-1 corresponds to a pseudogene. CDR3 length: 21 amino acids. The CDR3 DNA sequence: TGTGCCAGCAGTCCGGGACTAGCGGGAGTGGGGGGCGGGTTTCGCACAGATACGCAGTATTTT. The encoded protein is CASSPGLAGVGGGFRTDTQYF.

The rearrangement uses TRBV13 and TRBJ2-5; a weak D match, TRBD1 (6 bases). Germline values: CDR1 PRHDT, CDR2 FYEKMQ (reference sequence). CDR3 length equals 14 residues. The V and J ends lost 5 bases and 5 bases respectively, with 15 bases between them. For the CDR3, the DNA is TGTGCCAGCAGCCCACAGGGAATCAGGGAGACCCAGTACTTC. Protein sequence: CASSPQGIRETQYF.

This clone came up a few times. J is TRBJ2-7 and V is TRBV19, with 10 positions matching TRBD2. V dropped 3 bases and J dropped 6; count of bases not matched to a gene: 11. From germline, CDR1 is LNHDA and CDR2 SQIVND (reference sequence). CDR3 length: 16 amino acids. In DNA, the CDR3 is TGTGCCAGTAGTATGTTTGGAGTAGCGGGAGGTGGCGAGCAGTACTTC. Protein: CASSMFGVAGGGEQYF.